The entry below gives a single T cell receptor beta chain sequence along with its context. What it binds is not known. TCRdb re-called the reads with MiXCR, one entry per CDR3 protein. The sample includes about 230,000 distinct CDR3 sequences, about 20% seen only once; the top ten take 15% to 20%. The CDR3 covers 13 residues. V was clipped by 2 bases and J by 2 bases, with 7 bases between them. Germline V gene sequence: CDR1 MNHEY, CDR2 SVGAGI. The data were taken from a study of T cell repertoires in cytomegalovirus infection. Study details: From public TCR beta signatures came an indication of both CMV infection and matching HLA type.

Whole-study findings and limits: CMV carriers having the relevant HLA were flagged by cumulative public TCR beta family frequency. Predominance within the ex vivo response was attributable to HLA-C-restricted CMV-specific TCR beta clonotypes.

The chain employs TRBV6-5 and TRBJ2-7; no clear D. The sample was CD8+ T cells from PBMCs. The clonotype comes from a human donor in good health (CMV status not recorded). Some clones in this sample may be carry-over from other donors' samples. The CDR3 spells CASSYGIAYEQYF. CDR3 bases: TGTGCCAGCAGTTACGGGATCGCCTACGAGCAGTACTTC.